The source of this T cell receptor (beta chain) is a study of blood T cell repertoires in COVID-19. Turning to the study itself: Sites across the United States, Italy and Spain contributed samples from acute and convalescent COVID-19. Sources were T cells, B-cell-depleted T cells, or PBMCs; the material itself was cDNA or gDNA.

As processed by the authors: Nucleated cell number was recorded as an estimate derived from reference gene primer amplification. Only in-frame clones appear in the TCRdb table, and some are missing; sequencing was by immunoSEQ multiplex PCR. V and J calls and clone size are given by that table; D and trimming were obtained from the DNA. In the table there are about 150,000 clones, almost 85% of which are singletons. The CDR3 extends over 13 amino acids. V was cut by 5 bases and J by 1 base, with 9 bases left in between. Per the germline V gene, CDR1 is MDHEN and CDR2 is SYDVKM. The clonotype originates from a man aged 18 to 30 with active or convalescent COVID-19. The chain combines TRBV28 with TRBJ2-7; TRBD1 is a possible D gene (6 bases). Sequencing input: peripheral blood. CDR3 coding DNA: TGTGCCAGCAGTATTGGACAGTCCTACGAGCAGTACTTC. Translated, it gives CASSIGQSYEQYF.